A selection of T cell receptor beta chains follows, all from one sample in a study of CD8+ T cells in alopecia areata. Measured with immunoSEQ multiplex PCR; TCRdb has only the in-frame clones, and not every one. The sample has 65,000 to 70,000 clones; approximately 60% are singletons. The sequencing here drew on CD8+ T cells sorted from blood, taken at week 0. The receptors were gathered from a human donor with alopecia areata. Each CDR3 is given without its conserved first and last residue. Expanded clones get a size class; other rows say once, few or many, or leave the size out.

j_gene	abundance	v_gene	CDR3aa
TRBJ2-7	few	TRBV6-5	ASSYSAGGINEQY
TRBJ2-7	few	TRBV2	ATEGSSYEQY
TRBJ2-1	many	TRBV28	ASSFGYNEQF
TRBJ2-3	few	TRBV29-1	SVEDWSSVQY
TRBJ2-7	-	TRBV6-6	ASSWDSYEQY
TRBJ2-1	-	TRBV7-2	ASSLVPTGTSNYNEQF
TRBJ2-5	-	TRBV27	ASRGTIFTGGIQETQY
TRBJ2-5	-	TRBV7-2	ASSLSQEEETQY
TRBJ1-2	-	TRBV30	AWSVGRGLGGYT
TRBJ2-1	-	TRBV4-2	ASSQDLFLGRDSYNEQF
TRBJ2-2	-	TRBV4-3	ASSQDPLTGELF
TRBJ2-1	-	TRBV15	ATSTRTGRDEQF
TRBJ2-3	few	TRBV30	AWSGAGGTDTQY
TRBJ1-5	-	TRBV5-1	ASSPGNSNQPQH
TRBJ2-1	-	TRBV4-3	ASSQGRGLRNEQF
TRBJ1-1	few	TRBV4-1	ASSQTTERYAEAF
TRBJ2-3	few	TRBV27	ASSTHTQGVITDTQY
TRBJ1-1	-	TRBV5-1	ASSLDQGTEAF
TRBJ2-1	-	TRBV29-1	SVAQDPLSYNEQF
TRBJ2-3	few	TRBV7-9	ASSFPTSGTDTQY
TRBJ2-3	-	TRBV28	ASVLGGRRADTQY
TRBJ2-2	-	TRBV5-6	ASSLTGGAGELF
TRBJ2-1	-	TRBV11-2	ASSYFGEQF
TRBJ2-2	few	TRBV2	ASGRSGYTGELF
TRBJ2-1	-	TRBV4-1	ASSQWVGGGNEQF
TRBJ2-5	once	TRBV7-9	ASSLPWAAAEETQY
TRBJ1-1	-	TRBV4-1	ASTLNRGSNTEAF
TRBJ2-7	-	TRBV5-1	ASSPVGGARDEQY
TRBJ2-4	few	TRBV15	ATSGSPGQEENIQY
TRBJ1-2	few	TRBV29-1	SVVRQGAWGYT
-	-	TRBV4-1	ASSQEVRPSYEQY
TRBJ2-5	few	TRBV11-2	ASSSWTGGGQETQY
TRBJ2-2	-	TRBV25-1	ASSPKIGGTTGELF
TRBJ2-3	-	TRBV29-1	SVSPSGGATDTQY
TRBJ2-3	once	TRBV5-1	ASSLAGGDSTDTQY
TRBJ2-3	-	TRBV5-1	ASSPGTESTDTQY
TRBJ2-5	-	TRBV6-5	ASSYWQGQETQY
TRBJ2-7	-	TRBV4-3	ASSQDLFGSSYEQY
TRBJ2-6	once	TRBV27	ASSLIIGGSGANVLT
TRBJ2-5	-	TRBV6-5	ASRTTGPETQY
TRBJ1-2	-	TRBV27	ASSSLRDGYGYT
TRBJ2-1	-	TRBV27	ASSFGMNEQF
TRBJ1-6	-	TRBV4-3	ASSQGTGDNSPLH
TRBJ1-1	-	TRBV4-1	ASSQGQGRAEAF
TRBJ1-1	few	TRBV11-2	ASSTPGENTEAF
TRBJ2-2	-	TRBV9	ASSVVTGELF
TRBJ2-1	-	TRBV7-9	ASSLGKEGLRYEQF
TRBJ2-7	-	TRBV6-5	ASSFAGDYEQY
TRBJ2-3	few	TRBV27	ASSLNRVGTDTQY
TRBJ2-6	-	TRBV2	ASSESGTGPSGANVLT
TRBJ2-5	-	TRBV7-9	ASSLGTETQY
TRBJ1-5	-	TRBV2	ASSPKGVGQPQH
TRBJ1-5	-	TRBV2	ASSGEVLGNQPQH
TRBJ2-2	-	TRBV2	AILTGMTGELF
TRBJ1-2	few	TRBV25-1	ASSEYTDLYGDYGYT
TRBJ2-7	-	TRBV7-9	ASSSGTGSSYEQY
TRBJ2-5	-	TRBV5-6	ASNREFRTETQY
TRBJ2-1	few	TRBV5-6	ASSLRGYNEQF
TRBJ2-2	-	TRBV4-3	ASSQERRYTGELF
TRBJ1-5	few	TRBV27	ASSASGYNQPQH